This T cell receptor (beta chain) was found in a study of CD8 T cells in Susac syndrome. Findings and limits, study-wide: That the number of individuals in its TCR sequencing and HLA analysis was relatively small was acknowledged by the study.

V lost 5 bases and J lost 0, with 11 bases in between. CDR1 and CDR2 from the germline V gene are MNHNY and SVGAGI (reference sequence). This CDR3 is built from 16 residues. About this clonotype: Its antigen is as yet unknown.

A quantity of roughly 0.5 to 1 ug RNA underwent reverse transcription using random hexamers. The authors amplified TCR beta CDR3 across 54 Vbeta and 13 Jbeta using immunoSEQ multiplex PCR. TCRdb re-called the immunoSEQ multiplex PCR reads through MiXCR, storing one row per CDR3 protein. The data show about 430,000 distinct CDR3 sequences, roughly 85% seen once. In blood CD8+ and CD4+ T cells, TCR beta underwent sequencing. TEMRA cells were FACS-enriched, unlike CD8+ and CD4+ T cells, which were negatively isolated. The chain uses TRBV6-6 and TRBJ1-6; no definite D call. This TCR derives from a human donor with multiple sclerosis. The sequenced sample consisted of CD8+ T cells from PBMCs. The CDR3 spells CASSPLPSSYNSPLHF. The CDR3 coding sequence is TGTGCCAGCAGTCCACTTCCGAGCTCCTATAATTCACCCCTCCACTTT.